Below, 14 T cell receptor beta chains from the same sample are listed, as sequenced in a study of tumor-infiltrating lymphocytes in primary liver carcinoma. Blood RNA was derived from unsorted whole blood, and germline DNA was extracted too. From roughly 500 ng total RNA, TCR beta cDNA was generated with a primer in the constant region. Library construction for TCR beta comprised three nested multiplex PCR rounds performed with slightly modified ARM-PCR. Forward primers for TRBV1-TRBV30 and a C-beta reverse primer served the first two PCR rounds, at roughly 10 cycles each. TCRdb analysed the multiplex PCR reads with MiXCR anew, one entry per CDR3 protein. The sample consists of over 250,000 distinct CDR3 sequences, 58% of them appearing once. Sequencing was carried out using peripheral blood. These receptors were taken from a woman under 40 with primary liver carcinoma and hepatitis B virus infection.

The chain combines TRBV30 with TRBJ2-6; 7 nucleotides align to TRBD2. J was trimmed by 0 bases and V by 1 base; bases with no gene match: 0. This CDR3 is 15 amino acids long. Germline V lookup: CDR1 GTSNPN, CDR2 SVGIG (reference sequence). CDR3 sequence reads: CAWSGTSSGANVLTF. The CDR3 nucleotides are TGTGCCTGGAGTGGGACTAGCTCTGGGGCCAACGTCCTGACTTTC.

This clonotype was seen only a few times. The V call is TRBV13, the J call TRBJ1-1; no firm D call. Germline assignment: CDR1 PRHDT and CDR2 FYEKMQ (reference sequence). V lost 7 bases, J lost 1 base, and 7 bases lay in between. This CDR3 contains 12 residues. The CDR3 region has the DNA TGTGCCAGCACGGAGCGGAACACTGAAGCTTTCTTT. This codes for CASTERNTEAFF.

This clonotype was detected only a few times. The CDR3 protein is CASSSLGVPYEQYF. CDR3 sequence (DNA): TGTGCCAGCAGTTCGTTGGGGGTCCCCTACGAGCAGTACTTC. The chain links TRBV12-3 or TRBV12-4 to TRBJ2-7, with D perhaps given as TRBD1 or TRBD2 (5 bases each). The V end lost 4 bases, the J end lost 2 bases, and 12 bases lay between the germline ends. The CDR3 totals 14 residues.

This clonotype has at least ten counts. The chain recombines TRBV12-3 or TRBV12-4 with TRBJ2-7; TRBD1 matches 10 bases. The CDR3 loop spans 14 amino acids. The V gene end was trimmed by 9 bases and the J gene end by 2 bases; junction bases not matched to a gene: 7. The CDR3 is CASTRDRGTYEQYF. In DNA form, the CDR3 reads TGTGCCAGTACACGGGACAGGGGAACCTACGAGCAGTACTTC.

This clonotype was observed a few times. The chain has TRBV4-3 and TRBJ2-7; D gene unclear. The ends were cut back, 0 bases at V and 6 bases at J, with 9 bases in the middle. Germline CDR1 reads LGHNA; CDR2 reads YSLEER. The CDR3 length is 13 residues. The chain's CDR3 is CASSQDHSLEQYF. In DNA, the CDR3 is TGCGCCAGCAGCCAAGACCATAGCCTCGAGCAGTACTTC.

To note about this clonotype: This may come from a read error, since a much larger clone is one base off. The chain combines TRBV4-1 with TRBJ2-3, with 7 bases that match TRBD2. The CDR3 totals 16 residues. J lost 2 bases, V lost 4 bases, and 9 bases had no gene match. Germline V lookup: CDR1 MGHRA, CDR2 YSYEKL. The CDR3 DNA sequence: TGCGCCAGCAGCCCCGGACTAGTGGGATTCACAGATACGCAGTATTTT. This sequence encodes CASSPGLVGFTDTQYF.

With respect to this clonotype: A much larger clone is a single base away; this may be a read error. The chain combines TRBV29-1 with TRBJ2-7; 9 nucleotides agree with TRBD1. Germline V gene sequence: CDR1 SQVTM, CDR2 ANQGSEA. The trim removed 6 bases at V and 6 bases at J, leaving 9 bases unmatched. The CDR3 spans 13 residues. CDR3 residues: CSVVDRGTREQYF. In DNA, the CDR3 is TGCAGCGTCGTTGACAGGGGGACTCGCGAGCAGTACTTC.

Points on this clonotype: With a much larger clone just one base away, this may be a read error. The gene calls are TRBV6-1 and TRBJ2-3; TRBD1 is a possible D gene (6 bases). V lost 1 base, J lost 1 base, and 12 bases lay in between. The V gene's germline CDR1 is MNHNS and CDR2 SASEGT. CDR3 length: 16 amino acids. CDR3 sequence reads: CASSEVPRQGTDTQYF. In DNA form, the CDR3 reads TGTGCCAGCAGTGAAGTTCCGAGACAGGGCACAGATACGCAGTATTTT.

The rearrangement links TRBV29-1 to TRBJ2-4; 9 bases align to TRBD1. This CDR3 comprises 14 residues. CDR1 is SQVTM and CDR2 is ANQGSEA in the germline V gene. Unmatched junction bases numbered 10, after V lost 6 bases and J lost 7 bases. The CDR3 spells CSVPRPDRGNIQYF. For the CDR3, the DNA is TGCAGCGTCCCCCGGCCCGACAGGGGGAACATTCAGTACTTC.

The chain uses TRBV6-2 or TRBV6-3 and TRBJ2-5; TRBD2 might be the D (5 bases). This CDR3 spans 15 amino acids. V gave up 4 bases and J gave up 5 bases, with 17 bases separating them. Germline assignment: CDR1 MNHEY and CDR2 SVGEGT. DNA for the CDR3: TGTGCCAGCAGTTTCCCAAGAGGGAGTGGCGAGACCCAGTACTTC. Encoded protein: CASSFPRGSGETQYF.

This clonotype showed up just a few times. It may be a read error: a sequence one base away is much more abundant. The chain links TRBV11-3 to TRBJ2-7; 14 bases align to TRBD2. Germline trimming cut 5 bases from V and 6 bases from J; bases unmatched to any gene: 9. This CDR3 has 16 amino acids. Germline V gene lookup returns CDR1 SGHNT and CDR2 YENEEA. For the CDR3, the DNA is TGTGCCAGCAGCAAAAAGACTAGCGGGAGGGCTTCCGAGCAGTACTTC. Protein: CASSKKTSGRASEQYF. Using reference TRBV11-3 and TRBJ2-7 for the parts outside the CDR3, the full variable domain is EAGVVQSPRYKIIEKKQPVAFWCNPISGHNTLYWYLQNLGQGPELLIRYENEEAVDDSQLPKDRFSAERLKGVDSTLKIQPAELGDSAVYLCASSKKTSGRASEQYFGPGTRLTVT.

As regards this clonotype: One end of the junction is discordant with germline, which a read error may explain. The gene calls are TRBV6-1 and TRBJ2-7; a possible D gene is TRBD2 (7 bases). Germline CDR1 reads MNHNS; CDR2 reads SASEGT. This CDR3 has 15 amino acids. The CDR3 spells CTSRDRGGGSYEQYF. CDR3 DNA sequence: TGTACCAGCAGGGATAGGGGGGGGGGCTCCTACGAGCAGTATTTC.

To note about this clonotype: Since the CDR3 does not end with the conserved phenylalanine or tryptophan, this likely comes from a read error. This chain links TRBV12-3 or TRBV12-4 with TRBJ2-1; D unclear. Trimming shortened V by 7 bases and J by 7 bases, and 8 bases separated the two germline ends. The CDR3 length is 11 residues. This chain's CDR3 is CASTGYNEQFL. The DNA of the CDR3 is TGTGCCAGCACCGGTTATAATGAGCAGTTCTTA.

Notes on this clonotype: The junction departs from germline at one end; a sequencing error may be responsible. The rearrangement joins TRBV6-2 or TRBV6-3 to TRBJ2-4, with 7 bases lining up with TRBD2. Germline-derived CDR1 and CDR2 are MNHEY and SVGEGT. This CDR3 contains 14 residues. CDR3 coding DNA: TGTGCCAACAGTTGGACTAGTTCGATAAACATTCAGTACTTC. As protein: CANSWTSSINIQYF.